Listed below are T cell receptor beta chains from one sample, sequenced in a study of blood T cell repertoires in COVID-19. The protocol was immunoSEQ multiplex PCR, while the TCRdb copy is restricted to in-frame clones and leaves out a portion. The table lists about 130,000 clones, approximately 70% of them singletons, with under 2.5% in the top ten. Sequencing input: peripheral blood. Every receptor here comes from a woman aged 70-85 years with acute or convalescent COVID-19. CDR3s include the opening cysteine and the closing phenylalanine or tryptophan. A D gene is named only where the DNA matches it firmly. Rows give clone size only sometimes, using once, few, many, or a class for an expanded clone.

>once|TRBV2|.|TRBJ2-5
TGTGCCAGCAGGGTAGGACTCCAAGAGACCCAGTACTTC
CASRVGLQETQYF
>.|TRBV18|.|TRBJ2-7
TGTGCCAGCTCACCATCCCCCGGGACCTACGAGCAGTACTTC
CASSPSPGTYEQYF
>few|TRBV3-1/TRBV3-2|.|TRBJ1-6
TGTGCCAGCAGCCAAGCACAAACAGGACCCTATAATTCACCCCTCCACTTT
CASSQAQTGPYNSPLHF
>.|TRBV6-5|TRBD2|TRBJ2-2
TGTGCCAGCAGTCCGACTAGCGGGAACACCGGGGAGCTGTTTTTT
CASSPTSGNTGELFF
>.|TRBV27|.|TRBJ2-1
TGTGCCGCCGGGAATGAGCAGTTCTTC
CAAGNEQFF
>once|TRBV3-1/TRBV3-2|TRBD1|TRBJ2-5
TGTGCCAGCAGCCTCAGACAGGGTAAAGAGACCCAGTACTTC
CASSLRQGKETQYF
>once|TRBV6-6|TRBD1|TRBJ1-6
TGTGCCAGCAGAGCTCCGGGACAGGGTTCACCCCTCCACTTT
CASRAPGQGSPLHF
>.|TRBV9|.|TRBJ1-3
TGTGCCAGCAGCGTAGAGGGGGGACTAGGAAACACCATATATTTT
CASSVEGGLGNTIYF
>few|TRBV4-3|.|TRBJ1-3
TGCGCCAGCAGCCCTGGGCTGGGGGCGGGGGAAAGGTCTGGAAACACCATATATTTT
CASSPGLGAGERSGNTIYF
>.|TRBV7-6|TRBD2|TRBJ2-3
TGTGCCAGCAGCTTAGCGCCTCCGGGACTAGCGGCCCGCACAGATACGCAGTATTTT
CASSLAPPGLAARTDTQYF
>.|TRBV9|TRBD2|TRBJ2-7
TGTGCCAGCAGCGTAGCTAGCGGGGGGTACGAGCAGTACTTC
CASSVASGGYEQYF
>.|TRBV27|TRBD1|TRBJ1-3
TGTGCCAGCAGCACCAAACAGGGGGCAGGTGGAAACACCATATATTTT
CASSTKQGAGGNTIYF
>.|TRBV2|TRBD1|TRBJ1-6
TGTGCCAGCAGCAAGTGGGGCGGACAGGGCAGCTCCTATAATTCACCCCTCCACTTT
CASSKWGGQGSSYNSPLHF
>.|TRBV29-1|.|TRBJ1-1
TGCAGCGTCGTAACAGGGCTGAACACTGAAGCTTTCTTT
CSVVTGLNTEAFF
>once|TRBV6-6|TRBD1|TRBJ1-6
TGTGCCAGCAGCTCAACCGACAGGGGGCGAAATTCACCCCTCCACTTT
CASSSTDRGRNSPLHF
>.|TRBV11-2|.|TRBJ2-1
TGTGCCAGCAGCCCGATGACTGGAGAGCAGTTCTTC
CASSPMTGEQFF
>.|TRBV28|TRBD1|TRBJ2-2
TGTGCCAGCAGTTTGACAGGGCACACCGGGGAGCTGTTTTTT
CASSLTGHTGELFF
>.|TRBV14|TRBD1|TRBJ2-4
TGTGCCAGCAGCCAAGATGACCGGACAGGGACCAAAAACATTCAGTACTTC
CASSQDDRTGTKNIQYF
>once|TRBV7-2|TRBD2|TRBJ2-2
TGTGCCAGCAGCCCACCGGGACTAGCGAGGACCGGGGAGCTGTTTTTT
CASSPPGLARTGELFF
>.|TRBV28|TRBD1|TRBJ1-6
TGTGCCAGCAGCCGGATTACAGGGGGCGATTTTCTCCTCCACTTT
CASSRITGGDFLLHF
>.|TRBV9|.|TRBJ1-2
TGTGCCAGCAGCGCCCGGGGGTATGGCTACACCTTC
CASSARGYGYTF
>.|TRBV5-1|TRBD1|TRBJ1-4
TGCGCCAGCAGAGCGGGACAGGGTAGGGAAAAACTGTTTTTT
CASRAGQGREKLFF
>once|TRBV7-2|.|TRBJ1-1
TGTGCCAGCAGCTTAGTTCGGGGAAACACTGAAGCTTTCTTT
CASSLVRGNTEAFF
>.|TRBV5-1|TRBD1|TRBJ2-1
TGCGCCAGCAGCCCGCGACAGGGGGCGCCCAATGAGCAGTTCTTC
CASSPRQGAPNEQFF
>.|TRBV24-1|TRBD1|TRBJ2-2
TGTGCCACCAGTGATCCGGGACAGGTCCCCGGGGAGCTGTTTTTT
CATSDPGQVPGELFF
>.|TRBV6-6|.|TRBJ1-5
TGTGCCAGCAGCGTTGAGACAAGACAGGTTGTCCTTAGGGGAAATCAGCCCCAGCATTTT
CASSVETRQVVLRGNQPQHF
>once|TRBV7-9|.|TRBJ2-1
TGTGCCAGCAGACGACTAACTTACAATGAGCAGTTCTTC
CASRRLTYNEQFF
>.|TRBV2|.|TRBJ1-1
TGTGCCAGCATGCAGGGGTGGGACACTGAAGCTTTCTTT
CASMQGWDTEAFF
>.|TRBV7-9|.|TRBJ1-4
TGTGCCAGCAGCTTCAGGGGCGCGGCAACTAATGAAAAACTGTTTTTT
CASSFRGAATNEKLFF
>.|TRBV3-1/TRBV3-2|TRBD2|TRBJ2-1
TGTGCCAGCAGCCAAGAGGGAGGTAGCGGGAATGAGCAGTTCTTC
CASSQEGGSGNEQFF
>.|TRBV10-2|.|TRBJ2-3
TGCGCCAGCAGCCGGGGCACAGATACGCAGTATTTT
CASSRGTDTQYF
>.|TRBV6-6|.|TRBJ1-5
TGTGCCAGCAGGCGGGGGCAGGATAGCAATCAGCCCCAGCATTTT
CASRRGQDSNQPQHF
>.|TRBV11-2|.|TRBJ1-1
TGTGCCAGCGGCCGAGGAGACAGATATGAAGCTTTCTTT
CASGRGDRYEAFF
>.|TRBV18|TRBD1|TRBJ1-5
TGTGCCAGCTCAACAGGGGTTGGGAATCAGCCCCAGCATTTT
CASSTGVGNQPQHF
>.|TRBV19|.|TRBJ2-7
TGTGCCAGTAGTATTCAGGGAAGCTCCTACGAGCAGTACTTC
CASSIQGSSYEQYF
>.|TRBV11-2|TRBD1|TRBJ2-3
TGTGCCAGCAGTCAAAGGGCCGGGGGACAGGGGATGAGGGATACGCAGTATTTT
CASSQRAGGQGMRDTQYF
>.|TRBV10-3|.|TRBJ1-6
TGTGCCATCAGTGAGTCTCGAGGGCAAAATTCACCCCTCCACTTT
CAISESRGQNSPLHF
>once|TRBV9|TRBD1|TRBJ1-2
TGTGCCAGCAGCGTCCATCCGGGACAGGGGGCCGTCTATGGCTACACCTTC
CASSVHPGQGAVYGYTF
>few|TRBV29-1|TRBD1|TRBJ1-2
TGCAGCGTTGAGCCGGGACAGGGGGCTGGGGGCTACACCTTC
CSVEPGQGAGGYTF
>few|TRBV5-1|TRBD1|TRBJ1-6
TGCGCCAGCAGCTTTGGACAGGGTAGCTCCTATAATTCACCCCTCCACTTT
CASSFGQGSSYNSPLHF
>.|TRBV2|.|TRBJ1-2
TGTGCCAGCATCGGCGACAGATTCTATGGCTACACCTTC
CASIGDRFYGYTF
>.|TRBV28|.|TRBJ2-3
TGTGCCAGCAGCACCCTATCCACGCAGTATTTT
CASSTLSTQYF